This T cell receptor beta chain was observed in a study of response to subunit inactivated influenza vaccine. TCRdb re-analysed the RT-PCR reads in MiXCR, keeping a single row per CDR3 protein. The data contain more than 200,000 distinct CDR3 sequences, 9% to 15% of them seen just once; the ten biggest clones take up over 6.5%. There are 11 residues in the CDR3. Germline CDR1 is SQVTM and CDR2 is ANQGSEA. The germline V and J ends were trimmed by 6 bases and 9 bases, with 12 bases remaining between them. In this sample, this clonotype turned up many times. The sequenced sample was non-naive T cells sorted from PBMCs, obtained 14 days before vaccination. The TCR was taken from a man aged 45 to 65 who received an inactivated influenza vaccine. The chain employs TRBV29-1 and TRBJ2-1, with no clear D. CDR3 sequence: CSVLSTSEQFF. DNA for the CDR3: TGCAGCGTGCTGAGCACGTCTGAGCAGTTCTTC.